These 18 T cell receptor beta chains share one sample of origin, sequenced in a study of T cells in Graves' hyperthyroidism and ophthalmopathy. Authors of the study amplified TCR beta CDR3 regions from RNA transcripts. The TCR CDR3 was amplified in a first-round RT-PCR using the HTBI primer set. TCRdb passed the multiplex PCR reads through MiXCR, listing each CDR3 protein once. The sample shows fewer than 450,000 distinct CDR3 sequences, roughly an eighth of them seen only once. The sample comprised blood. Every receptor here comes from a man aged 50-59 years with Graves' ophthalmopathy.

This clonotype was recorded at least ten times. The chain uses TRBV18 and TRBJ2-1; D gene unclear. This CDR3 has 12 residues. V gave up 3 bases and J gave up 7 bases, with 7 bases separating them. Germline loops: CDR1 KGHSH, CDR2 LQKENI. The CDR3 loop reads CASSPAGNEQFF. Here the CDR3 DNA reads TGTGCCAGCTCACCCGCAGGTAATGAGCAGTTCTTC.

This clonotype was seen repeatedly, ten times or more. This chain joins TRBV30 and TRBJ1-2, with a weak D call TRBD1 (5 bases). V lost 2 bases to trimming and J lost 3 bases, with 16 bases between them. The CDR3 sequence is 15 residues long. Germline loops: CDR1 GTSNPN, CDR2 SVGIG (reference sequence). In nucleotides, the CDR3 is TGTGCCTGGAGTAAACAGGCAGTCAAGGACTATGGCTACACCTTC. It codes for CAWSKQAVKDYGYTF.

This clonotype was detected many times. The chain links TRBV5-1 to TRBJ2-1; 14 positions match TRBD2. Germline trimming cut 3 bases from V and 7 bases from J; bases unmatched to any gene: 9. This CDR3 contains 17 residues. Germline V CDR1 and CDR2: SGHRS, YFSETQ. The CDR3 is CASSWRLAGGPGNEQFF. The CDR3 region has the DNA TGCGCCAGCAGCTGGAGACTAGCGGGAGGGCCGGGGAATGAGCAGTTCTTC.

CDR3 loop: CSAPGLAGGPSNEQFF. The CDR3 region has the DNA TGCAGTGCTCCTGGACTAGCGGGAGGGCCTTCCAATGAGCAGTTCTTC. The rearrangement uses TRBV20-1 and TRBJ2-1; 15 nucleotides match TRBD2. Germline CDR1 reads DFQATT; CDR2 reads SNEGSKA (reference sequence). The CDR3 spans 16 residues. Unmatched junction bases numbered 8, after V lost 5 bases and J lost 6 bases.

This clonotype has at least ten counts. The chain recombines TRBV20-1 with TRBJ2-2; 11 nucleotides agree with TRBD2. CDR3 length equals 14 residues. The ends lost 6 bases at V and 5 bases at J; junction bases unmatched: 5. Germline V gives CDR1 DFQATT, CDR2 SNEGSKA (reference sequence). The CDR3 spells CSAHSGRDTGELFF. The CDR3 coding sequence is TGCAGTGCCCATAGCGGGAGGGATACCGGGGAGCTGTTTTTT.

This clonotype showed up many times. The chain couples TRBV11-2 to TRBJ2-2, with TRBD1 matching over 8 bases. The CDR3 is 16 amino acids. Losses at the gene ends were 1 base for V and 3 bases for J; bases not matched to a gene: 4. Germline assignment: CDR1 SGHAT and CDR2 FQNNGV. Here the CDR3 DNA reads TGTGCCAGCAGCTTAGGGAGGACAGGGTACACCGGGGAGCTGTTTTTT. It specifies CASSLGRTGYTGELFF.

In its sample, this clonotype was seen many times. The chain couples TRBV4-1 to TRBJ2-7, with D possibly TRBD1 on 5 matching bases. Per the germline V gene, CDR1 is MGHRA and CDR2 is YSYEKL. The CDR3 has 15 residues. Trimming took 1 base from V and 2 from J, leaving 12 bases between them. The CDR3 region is CASSQAQGRAYEQYF. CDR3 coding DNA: TGCGCCAGCAGCCAAGCCCAGGGCAGGGCCTACGAGCAGTACTTC.

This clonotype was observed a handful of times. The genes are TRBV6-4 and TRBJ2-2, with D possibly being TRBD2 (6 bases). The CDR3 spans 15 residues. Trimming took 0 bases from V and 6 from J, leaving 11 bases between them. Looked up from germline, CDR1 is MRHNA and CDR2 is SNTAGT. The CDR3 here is CASSDSAGASGELFF. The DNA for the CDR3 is TGTGCCAGCAGTGACTCAGCGGGTGCCTCCGGGGAGCTGTTTTTT.

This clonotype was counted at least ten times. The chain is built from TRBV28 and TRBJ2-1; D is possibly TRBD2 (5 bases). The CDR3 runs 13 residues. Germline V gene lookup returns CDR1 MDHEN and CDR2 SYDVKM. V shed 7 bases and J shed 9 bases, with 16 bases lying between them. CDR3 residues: CASTLHRAGEQFF. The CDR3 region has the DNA TGTGCCAGCACCCTCCACCGCGCGGGTGAGCAGTTCTTC.

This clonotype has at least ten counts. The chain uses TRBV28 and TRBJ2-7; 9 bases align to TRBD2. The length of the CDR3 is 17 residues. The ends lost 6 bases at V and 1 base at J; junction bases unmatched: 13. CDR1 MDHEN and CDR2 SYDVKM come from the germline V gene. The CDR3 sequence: CASSRSPSGNPSYEQYF. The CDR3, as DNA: TGTGCCAGCAGCCGATCTCCTAGCGGGAACCCGTCCTACGAGCAGTACTTC.

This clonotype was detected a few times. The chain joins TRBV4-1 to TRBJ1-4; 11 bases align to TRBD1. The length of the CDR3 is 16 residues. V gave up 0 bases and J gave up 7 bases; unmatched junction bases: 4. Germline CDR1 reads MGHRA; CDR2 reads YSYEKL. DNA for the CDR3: TGCGCCAGCAGCCAAGACGTTGGGACAGGGGGTGAAAAACTGTTTTTT. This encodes CASSQDVGTGGEKLFF.

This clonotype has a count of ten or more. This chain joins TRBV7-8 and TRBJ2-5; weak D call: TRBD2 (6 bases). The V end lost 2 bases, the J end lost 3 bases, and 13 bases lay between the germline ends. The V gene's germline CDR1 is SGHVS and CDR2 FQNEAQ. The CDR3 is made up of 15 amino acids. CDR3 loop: CASSLLAARKETQYF. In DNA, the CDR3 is TGTGCCAGCAGCTTATTAGCGGCTCGCAAAGAGACCCAGTACTTC.

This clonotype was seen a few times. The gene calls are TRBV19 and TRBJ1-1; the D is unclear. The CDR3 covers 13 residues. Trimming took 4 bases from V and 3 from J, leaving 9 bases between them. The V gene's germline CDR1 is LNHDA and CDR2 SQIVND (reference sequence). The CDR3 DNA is TGTGCCAGTAGTACCGGAAGGGACACTGAAGCTTTCTTT. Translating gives CASSTGRDTEAFF.

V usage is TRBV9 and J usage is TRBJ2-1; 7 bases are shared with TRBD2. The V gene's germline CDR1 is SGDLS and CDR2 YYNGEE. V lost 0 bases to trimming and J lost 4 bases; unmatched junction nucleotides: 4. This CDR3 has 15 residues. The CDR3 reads CASSVETGGYNEQFF. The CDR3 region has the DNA TGTGCCAGCAGCGTAGAAACGGGGGGATACAATGAGCAGTTCTTC.

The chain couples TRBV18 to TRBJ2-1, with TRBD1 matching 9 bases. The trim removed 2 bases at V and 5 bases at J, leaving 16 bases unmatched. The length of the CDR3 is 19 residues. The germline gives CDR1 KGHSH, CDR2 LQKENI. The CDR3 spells CASSPLPPRTGAWNNEQFF. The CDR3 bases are TGTGCCAGCTCACCATTACCCCCCCGGACAGGGGCATGGAACAATGAGCAGTTCTTC.

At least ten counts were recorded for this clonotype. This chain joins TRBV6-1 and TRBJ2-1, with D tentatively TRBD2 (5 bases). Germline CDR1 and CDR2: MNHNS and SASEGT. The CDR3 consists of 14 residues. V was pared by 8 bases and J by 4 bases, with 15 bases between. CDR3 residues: CASSTGETYNEQFF. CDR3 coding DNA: TGTGCCAGCTCTACTGGGGAGACTTACAATGAGCAGTTCTTC.

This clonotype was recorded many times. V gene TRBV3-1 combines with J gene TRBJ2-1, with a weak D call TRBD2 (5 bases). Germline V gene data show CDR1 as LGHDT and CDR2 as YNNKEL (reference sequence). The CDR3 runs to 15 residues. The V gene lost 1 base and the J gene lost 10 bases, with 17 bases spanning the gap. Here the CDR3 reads CASSQVLAETREQFF. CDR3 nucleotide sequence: TGTGCCAGCAGCCAAGTCTTGGCAGAAACTAGGGAGCAGTTCTTC.

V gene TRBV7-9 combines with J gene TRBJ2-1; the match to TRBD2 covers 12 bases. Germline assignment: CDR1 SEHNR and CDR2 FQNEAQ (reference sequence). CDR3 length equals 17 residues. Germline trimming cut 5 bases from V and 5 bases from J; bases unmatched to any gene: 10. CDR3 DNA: TGTGCCAGCAGCCCCTCGCTAGCGGGAGGGCCCCACAATGAGCAGTTCTTC. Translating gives CASSPSLAGGPHNEQFF.